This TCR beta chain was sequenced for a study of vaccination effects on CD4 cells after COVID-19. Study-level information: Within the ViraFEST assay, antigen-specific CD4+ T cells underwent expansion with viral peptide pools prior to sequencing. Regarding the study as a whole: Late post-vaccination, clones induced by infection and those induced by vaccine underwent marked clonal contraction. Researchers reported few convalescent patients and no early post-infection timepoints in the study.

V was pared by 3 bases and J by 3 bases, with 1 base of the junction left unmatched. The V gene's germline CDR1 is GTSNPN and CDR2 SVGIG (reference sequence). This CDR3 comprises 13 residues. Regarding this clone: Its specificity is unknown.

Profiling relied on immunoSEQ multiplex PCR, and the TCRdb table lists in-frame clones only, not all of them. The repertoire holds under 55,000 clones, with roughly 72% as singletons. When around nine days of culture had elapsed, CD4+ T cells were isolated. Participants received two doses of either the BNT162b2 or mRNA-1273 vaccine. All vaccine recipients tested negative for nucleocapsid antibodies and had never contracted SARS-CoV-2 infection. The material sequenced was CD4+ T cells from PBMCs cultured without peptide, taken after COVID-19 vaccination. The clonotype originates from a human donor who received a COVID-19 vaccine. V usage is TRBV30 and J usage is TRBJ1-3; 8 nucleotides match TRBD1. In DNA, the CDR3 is TGTGCCTGGAGGACAGGGGTTGGAAACACCATATATTTT. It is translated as CAWRTGVGNTIYF. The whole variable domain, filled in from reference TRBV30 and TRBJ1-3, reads SQTIHQWPATLVQPVGSPLSLECTVEGTSNPNLYWYRQAAGRGLQLLFYSVGIGQISSEVPQNLSASRPQDRQFILSSKKLLLSDSGFYLCAWRTGVGNTIYFGEGSWLTVV.